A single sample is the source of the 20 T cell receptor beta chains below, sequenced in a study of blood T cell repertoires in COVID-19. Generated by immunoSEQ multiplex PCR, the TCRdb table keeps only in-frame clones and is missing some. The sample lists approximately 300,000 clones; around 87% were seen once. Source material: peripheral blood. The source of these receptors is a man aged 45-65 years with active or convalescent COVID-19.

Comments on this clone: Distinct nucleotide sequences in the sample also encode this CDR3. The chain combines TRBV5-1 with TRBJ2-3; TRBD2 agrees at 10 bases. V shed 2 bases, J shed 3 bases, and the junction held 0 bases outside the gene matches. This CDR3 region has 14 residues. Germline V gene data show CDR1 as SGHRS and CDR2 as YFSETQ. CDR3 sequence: CASSLLAGTDTQYF. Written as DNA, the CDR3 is TGCGCCAGCAGCTTACTAGCGGGGACAGATACGCAGTATTTT.

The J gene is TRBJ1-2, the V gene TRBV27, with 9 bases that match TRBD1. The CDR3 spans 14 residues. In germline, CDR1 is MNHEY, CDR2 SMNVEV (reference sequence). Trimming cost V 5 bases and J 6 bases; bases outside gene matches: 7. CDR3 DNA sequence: TGTGCCAGCAGTCCGGGGACAGGGCTTGATGGCTACACCTTC. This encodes CASSPGTGLDGYTF.

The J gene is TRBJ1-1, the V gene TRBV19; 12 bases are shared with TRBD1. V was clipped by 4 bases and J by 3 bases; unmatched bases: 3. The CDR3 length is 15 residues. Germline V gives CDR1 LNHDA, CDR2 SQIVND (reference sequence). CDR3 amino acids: CASSTRDRGHTEAFF. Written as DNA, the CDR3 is TGTGCCAGTAGTACCCGGGACAGGGGGCACACTGAAGCTTTCTTT.

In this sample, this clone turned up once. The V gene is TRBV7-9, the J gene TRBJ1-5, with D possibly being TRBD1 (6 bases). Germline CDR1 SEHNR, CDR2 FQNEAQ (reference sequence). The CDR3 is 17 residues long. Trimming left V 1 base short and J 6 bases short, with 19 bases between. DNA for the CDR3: TGTGCCAGCAGCTTAGGAACGACTGGGGGCGGCGGTCAGCCCCAGCATTTT. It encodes CASSLGTTGGGGQPQHF. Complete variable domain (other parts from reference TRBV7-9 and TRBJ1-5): DTGVSQNPRHKITKRGQNVTFRCDPISEHNRLYWYRQTLGQGPEFLTYFQNEAQLEKSRLLSDRFSAERPKGSFSTLEIQRTEQGDSAMYLCASSLGTTGGGGQPQHFGDGTRLSIL.

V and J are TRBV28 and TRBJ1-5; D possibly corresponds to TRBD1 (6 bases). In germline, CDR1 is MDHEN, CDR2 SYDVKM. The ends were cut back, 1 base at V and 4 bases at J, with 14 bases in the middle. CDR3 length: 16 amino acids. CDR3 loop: CASSLYDGQGNQPQHF. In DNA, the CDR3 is TGTGCCAGCAGTTTATATGACGGGCAGGGGAATCAGCCCCAGCATTTT.

The CDR3: CASSQVQDTEAFF. CDR3 coding DNA: TGTGCCAGCAGCCAAGTACAGGACACTGAAGCTTTCTTT. The V gene is TRBV14, the J gene TRBJ1-1; D possibly corresponds to TRBD1 (5 bases). Between the trimmed V and J ends, which lost 1 base and 3 bases, there was a span of 6 bases. Germline assignment: CDR1 SGHDN and CDR2 FVKESK. The CDR3 is 13 amino acids.

The CDR3: CASSPVGFSYNSPLHF. The CDR3 region has the DNA TGCGCCAGCAGCCCGGTCGGGTTCTCCTATAATTCACCCCTCCACTTT. The V call is TRBV5-1, the J call TRBJ1-6; unclear D gene. CDR3 size: 16 residues. In germline, CDR1 is SGHRS, CDR2 YFSETQ. V lost 4 bases and J lost 0, with 11 bases in between. Variable domain in full (rest from reference TRBV5-1 and TRBJ1-6): KAGVTQTPRYLIKTRGQQVTLSCSPISGHRSVSWYQQTPGQGLQFLFEYFSETQRNKGNFPGRFSGRQFSNSRSEMNVSTLELGDSALYLCASSPVGFSYNSPLHFGNGTRLTVT.

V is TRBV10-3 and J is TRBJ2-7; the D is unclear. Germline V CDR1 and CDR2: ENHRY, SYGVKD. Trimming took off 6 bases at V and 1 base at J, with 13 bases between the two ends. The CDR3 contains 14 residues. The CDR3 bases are TGTGCCATCAGCGCAGTCGACATTTCCTACGAGCAGTACTTC. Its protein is CAISAVDISYEQYF.

The CDR3 sequence: CASSFGGGEQFF. The DNA of the CDR3 is TGTGCCAGCAGCTTTGGCGGAGGAGAGCAGTTCTTC. The genes are TRBV7-9 and TRBJ2-1; TRBD2 is a possible D gene (5 bases). Germline-derived CDR1 and CDR2 are SEHNR and FQNEAQ (reference sequence). The CDR3 loop spans 12 amino acids. Trimming took off 3 bases at V and 10 bases at J, with 10 bases between the two ends.

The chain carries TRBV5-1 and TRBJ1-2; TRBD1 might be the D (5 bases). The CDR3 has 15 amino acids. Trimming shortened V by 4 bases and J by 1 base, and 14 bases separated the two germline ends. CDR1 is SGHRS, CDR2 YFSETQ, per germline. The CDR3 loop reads CASSPLEGDNYGYTF. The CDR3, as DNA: TGCGCCAGCAGCCCCCTGGAAGGGGATAACTATGGCTACACCTTC.

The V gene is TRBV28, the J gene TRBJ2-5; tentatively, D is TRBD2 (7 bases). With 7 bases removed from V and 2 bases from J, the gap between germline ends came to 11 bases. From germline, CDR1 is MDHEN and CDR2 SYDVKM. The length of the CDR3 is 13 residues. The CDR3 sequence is CASMGGAQETQYF. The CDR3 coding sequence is TGTGCCAGCATGGGGGGGGCACAAGAGACCCAGTACTTC.

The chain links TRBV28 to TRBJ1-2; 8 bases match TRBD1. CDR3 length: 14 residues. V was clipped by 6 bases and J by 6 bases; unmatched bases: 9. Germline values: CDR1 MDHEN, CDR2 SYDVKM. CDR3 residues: CASSIPRGLDGYTF. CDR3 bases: TGTGCCAGCAGCATACCCAGGGGGCTGGATGGCTACACCTTC.

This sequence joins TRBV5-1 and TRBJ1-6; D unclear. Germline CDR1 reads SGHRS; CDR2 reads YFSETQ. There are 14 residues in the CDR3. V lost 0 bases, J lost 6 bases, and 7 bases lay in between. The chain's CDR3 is CASSLAQPNSPLHF. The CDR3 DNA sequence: TGCGCCAGCAGCTTGGCACAGCCTAATTCACCCCTCCACTTT.

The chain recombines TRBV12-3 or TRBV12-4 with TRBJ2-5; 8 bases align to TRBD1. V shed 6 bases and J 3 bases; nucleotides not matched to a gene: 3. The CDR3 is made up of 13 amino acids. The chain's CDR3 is CASSGQGKETQYF. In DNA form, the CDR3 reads TGTGCCAGCAGCGGACAGGGCAAAGAGACCCAGTACTTC.

In DNA, the CDR3 is TGTGCCATCAGGGGACATGGAGAAGACACCATATATTTT. This translates into CAIRGHGEDTIYF. The chain uses TRBV10-3 and TRBJ1-3, with D tentatively TRBD1 (6 bases). V lost 6 bases, J lost 8 bases, and 14 bases lay in between. This CDR3 has 13 amino acids. The germline V gene encodes CDR1 ENHRY and CDR2 SYGVKD.

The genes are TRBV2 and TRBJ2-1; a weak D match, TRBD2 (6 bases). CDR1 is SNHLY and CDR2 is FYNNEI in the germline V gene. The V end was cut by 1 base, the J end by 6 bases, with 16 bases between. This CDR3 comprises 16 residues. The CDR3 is CASSEGGTRAFNEQFF. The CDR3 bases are TGTGCCAGCAGTGAAGGGGGGACTCGGGCGTTCAATGAGCAGTTCTTC. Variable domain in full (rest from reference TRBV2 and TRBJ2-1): EPEVTQTPSHQVTQMGQEVILRCVPISNHLYFYWYRQILGQKVEFLVSFYNNEISEKSEIFDDQFSVERPDGSNFTLKIRSTKLEDSAMYFCASSEGGTRAFNEQFFGPGTRLTVL.

The CDR3 sequence: CASSLGRHSSYEQYF. The CDR3 DNA is TGTGCCAGCAGTTTGGGCAGGCACAGCTCCTACGAGCAGTACTTC. This chain uses TRBV27 with TRBJ2-7, with no clear D. Trimming removed 3 bases from V and 0 bases from J, with 12 bases in between. Looked up from germline, CDR1 is MNHEY and CDR2 is SMNVEV (reference sequence). The CDR3 has 15 amino acids.

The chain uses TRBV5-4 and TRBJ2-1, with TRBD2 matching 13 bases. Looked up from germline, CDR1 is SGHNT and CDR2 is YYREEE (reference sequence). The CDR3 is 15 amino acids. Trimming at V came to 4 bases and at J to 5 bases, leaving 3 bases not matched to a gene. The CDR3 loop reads CASSTGTSGNNEQFF. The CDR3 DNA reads TGTGCCAGCAGCACAGGGACTAGCGGGAACAATGAGCAGTTCTTC.

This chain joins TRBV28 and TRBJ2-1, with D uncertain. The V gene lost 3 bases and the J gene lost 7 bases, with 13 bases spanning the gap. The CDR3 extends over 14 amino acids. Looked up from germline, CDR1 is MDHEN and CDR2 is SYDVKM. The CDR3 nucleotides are TGTGCCAGCAGTTTGCGACTTAACCTTAATGAGCAGTTCTTC. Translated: CASSLRLNLNEQFF.

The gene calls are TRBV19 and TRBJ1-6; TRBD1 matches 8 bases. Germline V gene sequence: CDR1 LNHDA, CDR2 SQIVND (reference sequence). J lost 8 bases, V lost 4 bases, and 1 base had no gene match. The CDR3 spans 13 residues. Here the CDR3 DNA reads TGTGCCAGTAGTAAGGACAGGGATTCACCCCTCCACTTT. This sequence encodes CASSKDRDSPLHF.